These T cell receptor beta chains were read from a single sample in a study of blood T cell repertoires in COVID-19. Data came from immunoSEQ multiplex PCR; TCRdb stores just in-frame clones and leaves some out. The sample lists roughly 180,000 clones, 76% occurring once. The sequenced material came from peripheral blood. These receptor sequences come from a woman in her 50s with active or convalescent COVID-19. Each CDR3 is given with its conserved first and last residue. The order of the fields is J gene, V gene, clone size, D gene, CDR3 protein, CDR3 DNA. A D gene is named only where the DNA matches it firmly. Clone size, where shown, is once, few, many, or a class for clones that have expanded.

TRBJ2-5 | TRBV7-9 | NA | TRBD1 | CASSSGTGVGETQYF | TGTGCCAGCAGCTCCGGGACAGGGGTTGGAGAGACCCAGTACTTC
TRBJ2-5 | TRBV7-7 | NA | TRBD2 | CASSQTSGGKETQYF | TGTGCTAGCAGCCAGACTAGCGGGGGAAAAGAGACCCAGTACTTC
TRBJ1-1 | TRBV7-9 | few | NA | CASSLQGKSTEAFF | TGTGCCAGCAGCCTACAGGGTAAATCGACTGAAGCTTTCTTT
TRBJ1-2 | TRBV29-1 | once | TRBD1 | CSVGGQGQGYTF | TGCAGCGTGGGAGGACAGGGGCAGGGCTACACCTTC
TRBJ2-7 | TRBV29-1 | NA | TRBD1 | CSVETNRGEDEQYF | TGCAGCGTTGAAACGAACAGGGGCGAGGATGAGCAGTACTTC
TRBJ2-7 | TRBV6-4 | NA | TRBD2 | CASPCLAANSYEQYF | TGTGCCAGCCCATGTCTAGCGGCCAACTCCTACGAGCAGTACTTC
TRBJ1-2 | TRBV29-1 | NA | TRBD1 | CSVEDPGTGASNYGYTF | TGCAGCGTTGAAGATCCAGGGACAGGGGCCTCTAACTATGGCTACACCTTC
TRBJ1-5 | TRBV19 | NA | NA | CASSIGQVAGYQPQHF | TGTGCCAGTAGTATAGGGCAGGTCGCGGGATATCAGCCCCAGCATTTT
TRBJ2-2 | TRBV7-2 | NA | TRBD2 | CASSSGLAGELFF | TGTGCCAGCAGCTCAGGACTAGCCGGGGAGCTGTTTTTT
TRBJ2-7 | TRBV6-5 | NA | NA | CASSSDWTGYEQYF | TGTGCCAGCAGTTCCGACTGGACTGGTTACGAGCAGTACTTC
TRBJ2-7 | TRBV5-3 | few | NA | CARSRGLTEGYEQYF | TGTGCCAGAAGCAGAGGCCTTACCGAAGGTTACGAGCAGTACTTC
TRBJ1-2 | TRBV28 | NA | TRBD1 | CATYGQGRGGYTF | TGTGCCACCTACGGACAGGGGAGGGGTGGCTACACCTTC
TRBJ2-1 | TRBV19 | few | TRBD1 | CASSSRDRGDQGNEQFF | TGTGCCAGTAGTTCCCGGGACAGGGGCGATCAAGGGAATGAGCAGTTCTTC
TRBJ2-5 | TRBV7-2 | NA | TRBD2 | CASSLHQLAAGETQYF | TGTGCCAGCAGCCTCCACCAGCTAGCGGCGGGGGAGACCCAGTACTTC
TRBJ2-2 | TRBV6-2/TRBV6-3 | NA | NA | CASSPQAAGSSKRGELFF | TGTGCCAGCAGTCCGCAGGCGGCGGGGAGCTCAAAACGCGGGGAGCTGTTTTTT
TRBJ2-1 | TRBV7-2 | NA | TRBD2 | CASSPGGLGTIQGSEQFF | TGTGCCAGCAGCCCCGGAGGGTTAGGGACTATACAAGGCAGTGAGCAGTTCTTC
TRBJ1-2 | TRBV5-5 | NA | TRBD1 | CASSLGTGGIYGYTF | TGTGCCAGCAGCTTGGGCACAGGGGGCATCTATGGCTACACCTTC
TRBJ2-1 | TRBV7-7 | NA | NA | CASSSSRGSSYNEQFF | TGTGCCAGCAGCTCCTCCCGGGGGAGCTCCTACAATGAGCAGTTCTTC
TRBJ1-2 | TRBV5-4 | NA | TRBD1 | CASSLRDRGNYGYTF | TGTGCCAGCAGCTTGAGGGACAGGGGTAACTATGGCTACACCTTC
TRBJ1-5 | TRBV19 | once | NA | CASIGRHSNQPQHF | TGTGCCAGTATCGGCCGACATAGCAATCAGCCCCAGCATTTT
TRBJ2-7 | TRBV28 | NA | NA | CATRTTAYEQYF | TGTGCCACCCGGACTACCGCTTACGAGCAGTACTTC
TRBJ2-3 | TRBV9 | few | TRBD2 | CASSVTSGNTDTQYF | TGTGCCAGCAGCGTTACTAGCGGAAATACAGATACGCAGTATTTT
TRBJ2-6 | TRBV29-1 | NA | TRBD1 | CSVEHRTGGIYGANVLTF | TGCAGCGTTGAACATAGGACAGGGGGCATATATGGGGCCAACGTCCTGACTTTC
TRBJ1-1 | TRBV7-8 | NA | NA | CASSYLSGDTEAFF | TGTGCCAGCAGCTACTTGTCAGGGGACACTGAAGCTTTCTTT
TRBJ2-2 | TRBV3-1/TRBV3-2 | NA | NA | CASSATRVPGELFF | TGTGCCAGCAGCGCCACTAGGGTCCCCGGGGAGCTGTTTTTT
TRBJ1-1 | TRBV27 | NA | NA | CASSLWGGNTEAFF | TGTGCCAGCAGTTTATGGGGAGGTAACACTGAAGCTTTCTTT
TRBJ2-2 | TRBV19 | NA | NA | CASTGQANTGELFF | TGTGCCAGTACAGGGCAAGCGAACACCGGGGAGCTGTTTTTT
TRBJ2-1 | TRBV19 | few | NA | CASSIGEVNEQFF | TGTGCCAGTAGTATTGGAGAGGTCAATGAGCAGTTCTTC
TRBJ1-2 | TRBV28 | few | NA | CASNPLTPPYGYTF | TGTGCCAGCAACCCATTGACACCCCCTTATGGCTACACCTTC
TRBJ1-6 | TRBV5-5 | few | TRBD1 | CASSFPGTGPNSPLHF | TGTGCCAGCAGCTTCCCCGGGACAGGGCCCAATTCACCCCTCCACTTT
TRBJ2-2 | TRBV6-1 | NA | NA | CASSEARDTGELFF | TGTGCCAGCAGTGAAGCGAGGGATACCGGGGAGCTGTTTTTT
TRBJ2-7 | TRBV12-2 | once | NA | CASRLATRNYEQYF | TGTGCAAGTCGCTTAGCGACTAGGAATTACGAGCAGTACTTC
TRBJ2-1 | TRBV30 | few | TRBD2 | CAWQRGGDNEQFF | TGTGCCTGGCAGCGGGGGGGGGATAATGAGCAGTTCTTC
TRBJ2-1 | TRBV5-1 | many | TRBD2 | CASSLTPSGRADASEQFF | TGCGCCAGCAGCTTGACCCCTAGCGGGAGGGCCGATGCCAGTGAGCAGTTCTTC
TRBJ2-2 | TRBV7-3 | few | TRBD2 | CASSKLAANTGELFF | TGTGCCAGCAGCAAACTAGCGGCGAACACCGGGGAGCTGTTTTTT
TRBJ2-5 | TRBV6-1 | once | NA | CASSEARSETQYF | TGTGCCAGCAGTGAAGCTCGGAGTGAGACCCAGTACTTC